This T cell receptor beta chain was identified in a study of T-cell memory formation after mild COVID-19. On the study more broadly: TCR clusters showed largely donor specificity. Findings and caveats of the study: Unconfirmed was the SARS-CoV-2 specificity of second-wave clones that peaked on day 37.

Sample barcodes and UMIs were carried by the TCR alpha and TCR beta cDNA libraries that 5'RACE generated with constant-segment primers. A single record per CDR3 protein comes from TCRdb applying MiXCR to the 5' RACE reads. This table has 470,000 or so distinct CDR3 sequences, 20% to 30% appearing once. This CDR3 comprises 14 residues. The V gene's germline CDR1 is SGHRS and CDR2 YFSETQ. The V end lost 2 bases, the J end lost 4 bases, and 11 bases lay between the germline ends. This clonotype was detected only a few times. Its antigen is currently unknown. Sequenced sample: PBMCs or a T cell subset sorted from them (not recorded which). This chain links TRBV5-1 with TRBJ2-3; no clear D. This TCR derives from an adult woman who had mild COVID-19 (a few samples of this study predate the infection). Cell type and time point are not known. The DNA for the CDR3 is TGCGCCAGCAGCTTAGGCTATGCGGCAGATACGCAGTATTTT. Translating it yields CASSLGYAADTQYF.